Below are 30 T cell receptor beta chains sequenced from a single sample in a study of siplizumab effects on memory and regulatory T cells. Profiled with immunoSEQ multiplex PCR; TCRdb holds only in-frame clones, not every one. The data hold some 62,000 clones, with 79% observed a single time. The sequenced sample was memory CD4+ T cells sorted from blood. The source of these receptors is a human donor in good health.

The V call is TRBV28, the J call TRBJ1-5, with D perhaps TRBD1 (5 bases). The CDR3 consists of 14 residues. Trimming shortened V by 6 bases and J by 3 bases, and 12 bases separated the two germline ends. Germline V gene data show CDR1 as MDHEN and CDR2 as SYDVKM. CDR3: CASRQELHNQPQHF. In DNA form, the CDR3 reads TGTGCCAGCAGACAGGAGTTACACAATCAGCCCCAGCATTTT. The whole variable domain, remainder taken from reference TRBV28 and TRBJ1-5, is DVKVTQSSRYLVKRTGEKVFLECVQDMDHENMFWYRQDPGLGLRLIYFSYDVKMKEKGDIPEGYSVSREKKERFSLILESASTNQTSMYLCASRQELHNQPQHFGDGTRLSIL.

The chain joins TRBV10-3 to TRBJ1-4, with D unresolved. Germline CDR1 and CDR2: ENHRY and SYGVKD. The ends were cut back, 3 bases at V and 0 bases at J, with 5 bases in the middle. The CDR3 spans 14 residues. CDR3 residues: CAISDTSTNEKLFF. The CDR3 DNA reads as TGTGCCATCAGTGACACATCAACTAATGAAAAACTGTTTTTT.

The rearrangement uses TRBV28 and TRBJ1-5; D unclear. This CDR3 has 13 residues. CDR1 MDHEN and CDR2 SYDVKM come from the germline V gene. Between the trimmed V and J ends, which lost 6 bases and 2 bases, there was a span of 8 bases. The DNA of the CDR3 is TGTGCCAGCAGAGGGCGCGGCAATCAGCCCCAGCATTTT. Translating gives CASRGRGNQPQHF.

The V call is TRBV11-2, the J call TRBJ2-5; D is undetermined. From germline, CDR1 is SGHAT and CDR2 FQNNGV. Trimming shortened V by 3 bases and J by 5 bases, and 13 bases separated the two germline ends. The CDR3 spans 14 residues. The CDR3 is CASSFLVSQETQYF. The CDR3 nucleotides are TGTGCCAGCAGCTTTTTGGTTTCGCAGGAGACCCAGTACTTC.

This clone was counted between two and nine times. The V gene is TRBV10-3, the J gene TRBJ2-7, with 13 positions matching TRBD2. CDR3 length: 15 amino acids. V was clipped by 5 bases and J by 2 bases; unmatched bases: 3. Germline V CDR1 and CDR2: ENHRY, SYGVKD. The CDR3 spells CAISILAGGTYEQYF. The CDR3 DNA reads TGTGCCATCAGTATACTAGCGGGGGGGACCTACGAGCAGTACTTC.

This clone has more than one count but fewer than ten. This chain links TRBV5-5 with TRBJ2-2; tentatively, D is TRBD1 (6 bases). V lost 6 bases and J 5 bases, leaving 17 bases between the germline ends. This CDR3 is built from 15 residues. CDR1 SGHKS and CDR2 YYEKEE come from the germline V gene (reference sequence). The CDR3 DNA sequence: TGTGCCAGCATCCCCCGGAACAGGGTAACCGGGGAGCTGTTTTTT. Its protein product is CASIPRNRVTGELFF.

The chain couples TRBV29-1 to TRBJ2-1, with a weak D call TRBD1 (6 bases). The CDR3 runs 13 residues. V was trimmed by 6 bases and J by 6 bases, leaving 15 bases between them. The germline V gene encodes CDR1 SQVTM and CDR2 ANQGSEA. This CDR3 reads CSVGQTWVNEQFF. For the CDR3, the DNA is TGCAGCGTAGGACAGACTTGGGTCAATGAGCAGTTCTTC.

V is TRBV28 and J is TRBJ1-2, with D perhaps matching TRBD1 (5 bases). Germline V gene sequence: CDR1 MDHEN, CDR2 SYDVKM. The CDR3 is made up of 15 amino acids. V was trimmed by 4 bases and J by 6 bases, leaving 18 bases between them. DNA for the CDR3: TGTGCCAGCAGTTGGAGTATTAGGGACGTGAATGGCTACACCTTC. Protein sequence: CASSWSIRDVNGYTF.

This clone was counted between two and nine times. The chain has TRBV6-1 and TRBJ2-5; 8 bases map to TRBD1. The CDR3 sequence is 15 residues long. Germline loops: CDR1 MNHNS, CDR2 SASEGT. The trim removed 8 bases at V and 2 bases at J, leaving 10 bases unmatched. The DNA for the CDR3 is TGTGCCAGCCCCGCTTCCCAGGGGGCGCAAGAGACCCAGTACTTC. Protein sequence: CASPASQGAQETQYF.

This clone was seen once. This chain joins TRBV29-1 and TRBJ1-1; no reliable D call. Germline CDR1 and CDR2: SQVTM and ANQGSEA. The CDR3 spans 12 residues. V lost 5 bases and J 4 bases, leaving 11 bases between the germline ends. CDR3 region: CSVLSDATEAFF. The CDR3 nucleotides are TGCAGCGTTCTGTCGGACGCCACTGAAGCTTTCTTT.

The sample holds one count of this clone. The CDR3 reads CAISPRVVDTGELFF. CDR3 DNA: TGTGCCATCAGTCCCCGGGTGGTGGATACCGGGGAGCTGTTTTTT. The V gene is TRBV10-3, the J gene TRBJ2-2; no firm D call. Germline assignment: CDR1 ENHRY and CDR2 SYGVKD. The CDR3 consists of 15 residues. V was trimmed by 5 bases and J by 5 bases, leaving 15 bases between them.

The V and J genes are TRBV29-1 and TRBJ1-2, with unresolved D. The CDR3 is made up of 12 amino acids. Trimming pared 6 bases from V and 8 bases from J, leaving 16 bases between. Germline-derived CDR1 and CDR2 are SQVTM and ANQGSEA. The CDR3 here is CSVETLRGGYTF. The DNA of the CDR3 is TGCAGCGTAGAGACACTCCGAGGGGGCTACACCTTC.

V and J are TRBV2 and TRBJ2-3; TRBD2 matches at 10 bases. The CDR3 loop spans 17 amino acids. J lost 6 bases, V lost 4 bases, and 13 bases had no gene match. Germline CDR1 SNHLY, CDR2 FYNNEI. This chain's CDR3 is CASSASGGASGLDTQYF. The CDR3 DNA follows: TGTGCCAGCAGTGCTAGCGGGGGAGCCAGCGGGCTTGATACGCAGTATTTT.

The chain joins TRBV6-6 to TRBJ2-1; D possibly corresponds to TRBD1 (5 bases). Trimming left V 6 bases short and J 7 bases short, with 10 bases between. This CDR3 spans 12 amino acids. Germline loops: CDR1 MNHNY, CDR2 SVGAGI (reference sequence). The CDR3 DNA reads TGTGCCAGCAGAGCTAGGGGAAATGAGCAGTTCTTC. Amino acids: CASRARGNEQFF.

The V and J genes are TRBV10-1 and TRBJ2-4, with D unresolved. The CDR3 totals 14 residues. In germline, CDR1 is WNHNN, CDR2 SYGVQD (reference sequence). V was shortened by 8 bases and J by 0 bases, with 11 bases between the two germline ends. CDR3 loop: CASQTVGAKNIQYF. The CDR3 coding sequence is TGCGCCAGCCAGACCGTAGGAGCCAAAAACATTCAGTACTTC.

This clone was picked up a small number of times. The CDR3 is CASAGGQTDTQYF. CDR3 DNA: TGTGCCAGCGCGGGGGGGCAAACAGATACGCAGTATTTT. The V call is TRBV2, the J call TRBJ2-3; the match to TRBD2 covers 9 bases. Germline CDR1 and CDR2: SNHLY and FYNNEI. V was pared by 8 bases and J by 3 bases, with 3 bases of the junction left unmatched. There are 13 residues in the CDR3.

The rearrangement uses TRBV27 and TRBJ2-1, with D possibly TRBD2 on 6 matching bases. Per the germline V gene, CDR1 is MNHEY and CDR2 is SMNVEV (reference sequence). V lost 6 bases and J lost 10, with 16 bases in between. The CDR3 extends over 13 amino acids. The CDR3 sequence: CASRRDVIGEQFF. The CDR3 bases are TGTGCCAGCAGGCGGGATGTAATTGGAGAGCAGTTCTTC.

Note on this clone: The sample holds other DNA sequences that translate to the same CDR3. V and J are TRBV6-6 and TRBJ1-5; D ambiguous. The germline V and J ends were trimmed by 4 bases and 0 bases, with 7 bases remaining between them. CDR3 length: 14 residues. Per the germline V gene, CDR1 is MNHNY and CDR2 is SVGAGI (reference sequence). The CDR3 loop is CASSWGGSNQPQHF. The CDR3 DNA is TGTGCCAGCAGTTGGGGTGGTAGCAATCAGCCCCAGCATTTT.

The J gene is TRBJ2-7, the V gene TRBV7-3; D remains unclear. The CDR3 is 14 amino acids. Germline-derived CDR1 and CDR2 are SGHTA and FQGTGA. The V gene lost 3 bases and the J gene lost 2 bases, with 11 bases spanning the gap. DNA for the CDR3: TGTGCCAGCAGCTTCGCAGACGGACCCTACGAGCAGTACTTC. It is translated as CASSFADGPYEQYF. Looking up the rest from reference TRBV7-3 and TRBJ2-7 gives the full variable domain: GAGVSQTPSNKVTEKGKYVELRCDPISGHTALYWYRQSLGQGPEFLIYFQGTGAADDSGLPNDRFFAVRPEGSVSTLKIQRTERGDSAVYLCASSFADGPYEQYFGPGTRLTVT.

This clone turned up a few times. This rearrangement joins TRBV5-6 to TRBJ2-1, with TRBD2 identical over 14 bases. V dropped 4 bases and J dropped 8; count of bases not matched to a gene: 8. The CDR3 extends over 16 amino acids. Germline V gives CDR1 SGHDT, CDR2 YYEEEE. CDR3 coding DNA: TGTGCCAGCAGCGTGGGGACTAGCGGGGGATGGCATGAGCAGTTCTTC. Its protein product is CASSVGTSGGWHEQFF.

The rearrangement joins TRBV5-1 to TRBJ2-7, with D possibly called TRBD1 or TRBD2 (5 bases each). CDR3 length equals 18 residues. V was pared by 0 bases and J by 0 bases, with 19 bases between. Germline lookup yields CDR1 SGHRS and CDR2 YFSETQ. The CDR3 DNA reads as TGCGCCAGCAGCTTGGCCCCATGGGGCGGGTTGGGCTCCTACGAGCAGTACTTC. Residues: CASSLAPWGGLGSYEQYF.

Only one count was recorded for this clone. The chain recombines TRBV5-1 with TRBJ1-6, with D hard to call. The germline V gene encodes CDR1 SGHRS and CDR2 YFSETQ. Trimming shortened V by 4 bases and J by 8 bases, and 16 bases separated the two germline ends. The CDR3 length is 15 residues. In DNA form, the CDR3 reads TGCGCCAGCAGCGCGACAACCCCTGCCGATTCACCCCTCCACTTT. This gives the protein CASSATTPADSPLHF.

This chain links TRBV28 with TRBJ2-5, with D perhaps TRBD2 (5 bases). Germline values: CDR1 MDHEN, CDR2 SYDVKM. This CDR3 is 11 amino acids long. V was trimmed by 3 bases and J by 11 bases, leaving 10 bases between them. The CDR3 region is CASSFFRGQYF. CDR3 nucleotides: TGTGCCAGCAGTTTCTTTAGAGGGCAGTACTTC.

The chain couples TRBV18 to TRBJ2-6; D is possibly TRBD2 (6 bases). From germline, CDR1 is KGHSH and CDR2 LQKENI. The CDR3 is 19 residues long. Between the trimmed V and J ends, which lost 1 base and 0 bases, there was a span of 16 bases. In nucleotides, the CDR3 is TGTGCCAGCTCACCACTTGGTGGGGGGTCATTCTCTGGGGCCAACGTCCTGACTTTC. This codes for CASSPLGGGSFSGANVLTF.

The chain carries TRBV7-6 and TRBJ2-2; D perhaps matches TRBD2 (6 bases). Germline V CDR1 and CDR2: SGHVS, FNYEAQ. CDR3 length: 17 amino acids. V lost 0 bases, J lost 1 base, and 12 bases lay in between. The CDR3 protein is CASSLALRGRNTGELFF. DNA for the CDR3: TGTGCCAGCAGCTTAGCGCTCCGGGGGAGGAACACCGGGGAGCTGTTTTTT.

This CDR3 is CASSLQPVQSTEAFF. The CDR3 region has the DNA TGTGCCAGCAGCTTGCAACCGGTCCAGTCCACTGAAGCTTTCTTT. The V gene is TRBV5-4, the J gene TRBJ1-1, with D unclear. The CDR3 spans 15 residues. With 1 base removed from V and 4 bases from J, the gap between germline ends came to 14 bases. Germline V gene sequence: CDR1 SGHNT, CDR2 YYREEE (reference sequence).

This clone was seen once. J is TRBJ2-1 and V is TRBV4-1, with D possibly being TRBD2 (6 bases). Germline CDR1 MGHRA, CDR2 YSYEKL. The CDR3 length is 15 residues. Trimming removed 2 bases at V and 7 bases at J, with 15 bases between. The CDR3 spells CASSQPGRAGNEQFF. CDR3 in DNA: TGCGCCAGCAGCCAACCGGGACGGGCGGGGAATGAGCAGTTCTTC.

In DNA form, the CDR3 reads TGTGCCAGTAAGGATCCAGGGGGCGTCCGGGCTAACTATGGCTACACCTTC. Translating it yields CASKDPGGVRANYGYTF. The chain recombines TRBV19 with TRBJ1-2; 8 positions match TRBD1. The CDR3 consists of 17 residues. Trimming removed 7 bases from V and 0 bases from J; junction bases left unmatched: 13. Germline V lookup: CDR1 LNHDA, CDR2 SQIVND (reference sequence).

This clone was picked up a small number of times. The chain carries TRBV29-1 and TRBJ2-7, with TRBD1 identical over 11 bases. With V trimmed by 5 bases and J by 5 bases, 2 bases remained unmatched. Germline CDR1 SQVTM, CDR2 ANQGSEA. This CDR3 region has 12 residues. The CDR3 DNA sequence: TGCAGCGTTAGGGGACAGGGGGACGAGCAGTACTTC. Amino acids: CSVRGQGDEQYF.

The chain combines TRBV11-3 with TRBJ1-3; unclear D gene. Germline assignment: CDR1 SGHNT and CDR2 YENEEA. This CDR3 spans 15 amino acids. The V and J ends lost 5 bases and 2 bases respectively, with 13 bases between them. CDR3 loop: CASSLDAHPGNTIYF. DNA of the CDR3: TGTGCCAGCAGCCTTGACGCCCACCCTGGAAACACCATATATTTT.